These 20 T cell receptor beta chains share one sample of origin, sequenced in a study of T cells after posttransplantation cyclophosphamide. The protocol was immunoSEQ multiplex PCR, while the TCRdb copy is restricted to in-frame clones and leaves out a portion. The sample shows tens of thousands of clones, none of them appearing just once. The specimen sequenced was PBMCs. Receptors originate from a woman in her twenties or thirties in good health and a related stem cell transplant donor.

The chain employs TRBV7-8 and TRBJ1-1; possibly TRBD1 for D (5 bases). CDR3 length: 16 amino acids. The germline gives CDR1 SGHVS, CDR2 FQNEAQ. V was clipped by 4 bases and J by 3 bases, with 18 bases between them. CDR3 bases: TGTGCCAGCAGCTCACTCCAGCGAGAGGGGTACACTGAAGCTTTCTTT. This translates into CASSSLQREGYTEAFF.

This clone was observed a few times. The chain is built from TRBV29-1 and TRBJ2-7, with D perhaps matching TRBD1 (6 bases). Germline V gives CDR1 SQVTM, CDR2 ANQGSEA. V was trimmed by 3 bases and J by 4 bases, leaving 16 bases between them. The length of the CDR3 is 14 residues. The CDR3 here is CSVEPGQSPYEQYF. Written as DNA, the CDR3 is TGCAGCGTTGAGCCAGGACAGTCCCCATACGAGCAGTACTTC.

The sample holds many counts of this clone. V usage is TRBV4-3 and J usage is TRBJ1-3; D remains unclear. Germline CDR1 is LGHNA and CDR2 is YSLEER. V was pared by 0 bases and J by 2 bases, with 11 bases between. This CDR3 spans 16 amino acids. The CDR3 region has the DNA TGCGCCAGCAGCCAAGATGCGCGGGAACCTGGAAACACCATATATTTT. This encodes CASSQDAREPGNTIYF.

This clone was counted at least ten times. This sequence joins TRBV4-3 and TRBJ1-2; maybe TRBD1 (5 bases). In germline, CDR1 is LGHNA, CDR2 YSLEER. V lost 4 bases and J lost 2, with 14 bases in between. The CDR3 has 15 amino acids. The DNA of the CDR3 is TGCGCCAGCAGCCCGACGGAGCGGGGGAACTATGGCTACACCTTC. Protein sequence: CASSPTERGNYGYTF.

The table lists this clone with many counts. The chain is built from TRBV5-1 and TRBJ2-3; 7 bases line up with TRBD1. This CDR3 has 16 residues. The germline gives CDR1 SGHRS, CDR2 YFSETQ. The J segment lost 2 bases and the V segment lost 0 bases, leaving 6 bases of the junction unmatched. In DNA form, the CDR3 reads TGCGCCAGCAGCTTGGTGCGGACAGGAGTCACAGATACGCAGTATTTT. It specifies CASSLVRTGVTDTQYF.

This clone was picked up many times. The rearrangement uses TRBV7-2 and TRBJ1-2, with D tentatively TRBD1 (5 bases). This CDR3 is 16 amino acids long. V lost 1 base and J 2 bases, leaving 14 bases between the germline ends. In germline, CDR1 is SGHTA, CDR2 FQGNSA. CDR3 region: CASSLVSGGGNYGYTF. For the CDR3, the DNA is TGTGCCAGCAGCTTAGTATCTGGGGGGGGAAACTATGGCTACACCTTC.

In this sample, this clone turned up many times. The chain combines TRBV28 with TRBJ2-7; no clear D. V was clipped by 3 bases and J by 3 bases, with 6 bases between them. The CDR3 sequence is 12 residues long. Germline-derived CDR1 and CDR2 are MDHEN and SYDVKM. The CDR3 DNA follows: TGTGCCAGCAGTTTTTCGGTCTACGAGCAGTACTTC. Amino acids: CASSFSVYEQYF.

The chain carries TRBV7-2 and TRBJ1-1; TRBD1 might be the D (6 bases). The CDR3 is made up of 16 amino acids. The germline CDR1 and CDR2 sequences are SGHTA and FQGNSA. With 4 bases removed from V and 0 bases from J, the gap between germline ends came to 15 bases. CDR3 region: CASSSGGGQMNTEAFF. The CDR3 DNA follows: TGTGCCAGCAGCTCCGGGGGGGGGCAGATGAACACTGAAGCTTTCTTT.

There are many counts of this clone. This chain links TRBV14 with TRBJ2-7; TRBD2 matches at 9 bases. Per the germline V gene, CDR1 is SGHDN and CDR2 is FVKESK. The J segment lost 2 bases and the V segment lost 4 bases, leaving 15 bases of the junction unmatched. The CDR3 loop spans 18 amino acids. Here the CDR3 reads CASSRTSAHEYETYEQYF. In DNA form, the CDR3 reads TGTGCCAGCAGCCGGACTAGCGCCCACGAATACGAGACCTACGAGCAGTACTTC.

This clone was seen repeatedly, ten times or more. J is TRBJ1-1 and V is TRBV14, with 8 bases matching TRBD1. The CDR3 length is 14 residues. V shed 4 bases, J shed 5 bases, and the junction held 6 bases outside the gene matches. Per germline, CDR1 SGHDN and CDR2 FVKESK. The CDR3 bases are TGTGCCAGCAGCCCGCAGGGGGCATGGACTGAAGCTTTCTTT. As protein: CASSPQGAWTEAFF.

This rearrangement joins TRBV12-3 or TRBV12-4 to TRBJ1-1, with 9 bases fitting TRBD1. The CDR3 is made up of 14 amino acids. V was clipped by 5 bases and J by 5 bases; unmatched bases: 6. CDR3 coding DNA: TGTGCCAGCAGTCTGACAGGGGGGAGGACTGAAGCTTTCTTT. Its protein is CASSLTGGRTEAFF.

This clone was seen ten or more times. The chain couples TRBV6-2 or TRBV6-3 to TRBJ2-6; tentatively, D is TRBD1 (5 bases). V lost 8 bases, J lost 0 bases, and 8 bases lay in between. The CDR3 sequence is 14 residues long. Germline V lookup: CDR1 MNHEY, CDR2 SVGEGT. The CDR3 DNA reads as TGTGCCAGCCACGGACACTCTGGGGCCAACGTCCTGACTTTC. Translating gives CASHGHSGANVLTF.

In this sample, this clone turned up a few times. This chain connects TRBV7-6 to TRBJ2-3; 14 positions match TRBD2. Trimming at V came to 1 base and at J to 2 bases, leaving 8 bases not matched to a gene. This CDR3 comprises 19 residues. Germline assignment: CDR1 SGHVS and CDR2 FNYEAQ. Here the CDR3 DNA reads TGTGCCAGCAGCTTAGAGGGACTAGCGGGGGACCCCTACACAGATACGCAGTATTTT. It encodes CASSLEGLAGDPYTDTQYF.

This clone was detected many times. V gene TRBV10-3 combines with J gene TRBJ1-2, with 10 bases aligning to TRBD1. Germline V lookup: CDR1 ENHRY, CDR2 SYGVKD. J lost 3 bases, V lost 6 bases, and 7 bases had no gene match. There are 15 residues in the CDR3. The CDR3 DNA follows: TGTGCCATCAGACGGGGGACAGGGGAAGACTATGGCTACACCTTC. It translates to CAIRRGTGEDYGYTF.

The sample holds many counts of this clone. This chain uses TRBV7-2 with TRBJ1-2, with D possibly matching TRBD1 (6 bases). The germline V and J ends were trimmed by 0 bases and 8 bases, with 13 bases remaining between them. Germline V CDR1 and CDR2: SGHTA, FQGNSA. CDR3 length equals 14 residues. CDR3 region: CASSLAGRGRGYTF. The CDR3 DNA follows: TGTGCCAGCAGCTTAGCCGGCAGGGGACGCGGCTACACCTTC.

This clone was found many times. This chain joins TRBV12-3 or TRBV12-4 and TRBJ1-3, with 8 positions matching TRBD1. This CDR3 spans 14 amino acids. V lost 6 bases and J lost 3; bases outside the gene matches: 4. For the CDR3, the DNA is TGTGCCAGCAGCAGGGGGCCCCTTGGAAACACCATATATTTT. It encodes CASSRGPLGNTIYF.

This clone was counted at least ten times. The chain joins TRBV12-3 or TRBV12-4 to TRBJ1-6, with a weak D call TRBD1 (5 bases). Trimming removed 2 bases at V and 5 bases at J, with 7 bases between. The CDR3 runs 14 residues. In DNA form, the CDR3 reads TGTGCCAGCAGTTTATCACAGGATAATTCACCCCTCCACTTT. Translating it yields CASSLSQDNSPLHF.

The sample holds many counts of this clone. This chain uses TRBV5-8 with TRBJ1-4; 9 nucleotides match TRBD1. Germline assignment: CDR1 SGHTS and CDR2 YDEGEE. Trimming at V came to 0 bases and at J to 5 bases, leaving 2 bases not matched to a gene. The CDR3 has 15 amino acids. In DNA form, the CDR3 reads TGTGCCAGCAGCTTGGAGGGGACAGGGAATGAAAAACTGTTTTTT. It is translated as CASSLEGTGNEKLFF.

Ten or more counts support this clone. V gene TRBV5-6 combines with J gene TRBJ2-7; TRBD1 is a possible D gene (6 bases). Trimming cost V 4 bases and J 2 bases, with 13 bases left between them. CDR3 size: 14 residues. The V gene's germline CDR1 is SGHDT and CDR2 YYEEEE. CDR3 sequence reads: CASSLYSGAYEQYF. CDR3 nucleotide sequence: TGTGCCAGCAGCCTATACTCAGGGGCCTACGAGCAGTACTTC. The full variable domain, rest sourced from reference TRBV5-6 and TRBJ2-7, is DAGVTQSPTHLIKTRGQQVTLRCSPKSGHDTVSWYQQALGQGPQFIFQYYEEEERQRGNFPDRFSGHQFPNYSSELNVNALLLGDSALYLCASSLYSGAYEQYFGPGTRLTVT.

This clone was recorded at least ten times. The chain links TRBV7-9 to TRBJ2-7, with 7 bases matching TRBD1. Germline CDR1 SEHNR, CDR2 FQNEAQ (reference sequence). The CDR3 runs to 15 residues. J lost 2 bases, V lost 4 bases, and 8 bases had no gene match. The chain's CDR3 is CASSSDRAKPYEQYF. The CDR3 nucleotides read TGTGCCAGCAGCTCCGACAGGGCAAAACCCTACGAGCAGTACTTC.